The 24 T cell receptor beta chains presented below share a single source sample, sequenced in a study of cytomegalovirus exposure and HLA in healthy donors. Using immunoSEQ multiplex PCR, the repertoire was profiled, and TCRdb retains in-frame clones only, with some absent. Of about 130,000 clones detected, 85% to 90% appear once; the ten largest clones hold approximately 1.5%. The sequenced material came from PBMCs. The receptor set was obtained from a young man in good health and CMV-seronegative.

CDR3 sequence (DNA): TGTGCCAGCAAAGGACAGGGGACTACCAATGAGCAGTTCTTC. Its translation is CASKGQGTTNEQFF. The V call is TRBV25-1, the J call TRBJ2-1, with 9 bases fitting TRBD1. CDR3 length equals 14 residues. With V trimmed by 7 bases and J by 6 bases, 7 bases remained unmatched. Germline V CDR1 and CDR2: MGHDK, SYGVNS.

This clone was seen a single time. The rearrangement joins TRBV27 to TRBJ2-5; 13 bases align to TRBD2. From germline, CDR1 is MNHEY and CDR2 SMNVEV (reference sequence). This CDR3 is 17 amino acids long. V lost 5 bases to trimming and J lost 6 bases; unmatched junction nucleotides: 12. Here the CDR3 reads CASSTRTSGSLWKTQYF. The CDR3 DNA reads as TGTGCCAGCAGTACCAGGACTAGCGGGAGCTTGTGGAAGACCCAGTACTTC.

This chain uses TRBV4-1 with TRBJ1-2; 10 nucleotides align to TRBD1. Germline trimming cut 5 bases from V and 3 bases from J; bases unmatched to any gene: 6. The CDR3 covers 15 residues. Germline CDR1 is MGHRA and CDR2 is YSYEKL. In DNA form, the CDR3 reads TGCGCCAGCAGCACCCGACAGGGGGCGGACTATGGCTACACCTTC. Translation: CASSTRQGADYGYTF.

V and J are TRBV9 and TRBJ2-3; 11 bases are a match to TRBD2. Trimming took 6 bases from V and 6 from J; bases not matched to a gene: 24. The germline V gene has CDR1 SGDLS and CDR2 YYNGEE. CDR3 size: 20 residues. The CDR3 nucleotides read TGTGCCAGCACCGCCTGGACAGTTTTCCGACTAGCGGGATTCATCGATACGCAGTATTTT. It specifies CASTAWTVFRLAGFIDTQYF.

The chain recombines TRBV29-1 with TRBJ1-2, with 10 nucleotides matching TRBD1. The V gene end was trimmed by 1 base and the J gene end by 7 bases; junction bases not matched to a gene: 0. There are 12 residues in the CDR3. In germline, CDR1 is SQVTM, CDR2 ANQGSEA. CDR3 nucleotides: TGCAGCGTTGAAGGGGACAGGGGTGGCTACACCTTC. The encoded protein is CSVEGDRGGYTF.

The chain couples TRBV6-1 to TRBJ1-2, with TRBD1 matching over 8 bases. Trimming cost V 6 bases and J 8 bases; bases outside gene matches: 11. Germline assignment: CDR1 MNHNS and CDR2 SASEGT. The CDR3 sequence is 14 residues long. The CDR3 reads CASSKLGQGLGYTF. CDR3 sequence (DNA): TGTGCCAGCAGCAAGCTCGGACAGGGACTGGGCTACACCTTC.

This clone has only one observation. CDR3 amino acids: CASRGGTGTYNEQFF. In nucleotides, the CDR3 is TGTGCCAGCAGGGGTGGGACAGGAACTTACAATGAGCAGTTCTTC. The chain links TRBV13 to TRBJ2-1; TRBD1 aligns across 8 bases. Per the germline V gene, CDR1 is PRHDT and CDR2 is FYEKMQ (reference sequence). Unmatched junction bases numbered 8, after V lost 6 bases and J lost 4 bases. The CDR3 totals 15 residues. Supplemented by reference TRBV13 and TRBJ2-1, the full variable domain reads AAGVIQSPRHLIKEKRETATLKCYPIPRHDTVYWYQQGPGQDPQFLISFYEKMQSDKGSIPDRFSAQQFSDYHSELNMSSLELGDSALYFCASRGGTGTYNEQFFGPGTRLTVL.

V and J are TRBV18 and TRBJ2-1; 7 bases agree with TRBD2. The J segment lost 4 bases and the V segment lost 5 bases, leaving 14 bases of the junction unmatched. Germline values: CDR1 KGHSH, CDR2 LQKENI. This CDR3 region has 17 residues. The CDR3 bases are TGTGCCAGCTCAATTTCCGGGACTAAGCGGAGTTACAATGAGCAGTTCTTC. This gives the protein CASSISGTKRSYNEQFF.

This clone was recorded only once. This chain links TRBV6-5 with TRBJ2-7; weak D call: TRBD2 (5 bases). V shed 1 base and J shed 7 bases, with 11 bases lying between them. Per germline, CDR1 MNHEY and CDR2 SVGAGI. The CDR3 is made up of 13 amino acids. For the CDR3, the DNA is TGTGCCAGCAGTTACTTACGGACGGGAGAGCAGTACTTC. As protein: CASSYLRTGEQYF.

The chain uses TRBV7-3 and TRBJ2-1; TRBD2 matches at 8 bases. The germline V gene has CDR1 SGHTA and CDR2 FQGTGA. V gave up 3 bases and J gave up 2 bases; unmatched junction bases: 6. There are 16 residues in the CDR3. The CDR3: CASSFGAGVAYNEQFF. Here the CDR3 DNA reads TGTGCCAGCAGCTTTGGAGCGGGAGTGGCCTACAATGAGCAGTTCTTC.

CDR3 sequence (DNA): TGTGCCAGCAGCCCAGGGGGAGCTAGCTCCGGCAATGAGCAGTTCTTC. Translating gives CASSPGGASSGNEQFF. The chain combines TRBV5-6 with TRBJ2-1, with 7 bases fitting TRBD1. V dropped 4 bases and J dropped 6; count of bases not matched to a gene: 13. Germline V gene lookup returns CDR1 SGHDT and CDR2 YYEEEE. The CDR3 is made up of 16 amino acids.

The chain employs TRBV7-8 and TRBJ2-1, with 9 bases lining up with TRBD2. The CDR3 length is 15 residues. J was trimmed by 6 bases and V by 4 bases; bases with no gene match: 7. Germline CDR1 is SGHVS and CDR2 is FQNEAQ. DNA of the CDR3: TGTGCCAGCAGCTATATAGCGGGAGCCGCCAATGAGCAGTTCTTC. Amino acids: CASSYIAGAANEQFF. Full variable domain (remainder filled in from reference TRBV7-8 and TRBJ2-1): GAGVSQSPRYKVAKRGQDVALRCDPISGHVSLFWYQQALGQGPEFLTYFQNEAQLDKSGLPSDRFFAERPEGSVSTLKIQRTQQEDSAVYLCASSYIAGAANEQFFGPGTRLTVL.

The rearrangement links TRBV5-6 to TRBJ1-3, with D possibly TRBD1 on 6 matching bases. Germline CDR1 and CDR2: SGHDT and YYEEEE. This CDR3 is 16 amino acids long. V lost 0 bases, J lost 3 bases, and 13 bases lay in between. This chain's CDR3 is CASSLASTGSGNTIYF. The CDR3 nucleotides read TGTGCCAGCAGCTTGGCTTCGACAGGCAGTGGAAACACCATATATTTT. The whole variable domain, filled in from reference TRBV5-6 and TRBJ1-3, reads DAGVTQSPTHLIKTRGQQVTLRCSPKSGHDTVSWYQQALGQGPQFIFQYYEEEERQRGNFPDRFSGHQFPNYSSELNVNALLLGDSALYLCASSLASTGSGNTIYFGEGSWLTVV.

The V gene is TRBV9, the J gene TRBJ2-1, with 8 bases aligning to TRBD1. The germline V gene has CDR1 SGDLS and CDR2 YYNGEE. Trimming removed 2 bases from V and 9 bases from J; junction bases left unmatched: 13. The CDR3 has 16 residues. CDR3 nucleotide sequence: TGTGCCAGCAGCGTTATAGACGGACAGGGTGTTGGTGAGCAGTTCTTC. It specifies CASSVIDGQGVGEQFF.

This chain uses TRBV15 with TRBJ2-5; D gene ambiguous. The CDR3 covers 14 residues. Germline V CDR1 and CDR2: LNHNV, YYDKDF (reference sequence). V lost 4 bases and J 4 bases, leaving 13 bases between the germline ends. The CDR3, as DNA: TGTGCCACCAGCACCCAAATCAGAGGAGAGACCCAGTACTTC. It translates to CATSTQIRGETQYF.

The chain couples TRBV4-1 to TRBJ2-5; possibly TRBD1 for D (6 bases). CDR3 length equals 14 residues. Trimming left V 0 bases short and J 5 bases short, with 10 bases between. The germline V gene has CDR1 MGHRA and CDR2 YSYEKL. In DNA form, the CDR3 reads TGCGCCAGCAGCCAAGAACACAGGGTGGAGACCCAGTACTTC. Amino acids: CASSQEHRVETQYF.

The chain joins TRBV5-4 to TRBJ1-5, with TRBD1 as a possible D gene (6 bases). The ends were cut back, 2 bases at V and 3 bases at J, with 9 bases in the middle. Germline CDR1 and CDR2: SGHNT and YYREEE (reference sequence). The CDR3 is made up of 14 amino acids. Here the CDR3 DNA reads TGTGCCAGCAGCTTACAGGGTGACAATCAGCCCCAGCATTTT. The encoded protein is CASSLQGDNQPQHF.

This chain uses TRBV11-2 with TRBJ2-3; D is unclear. CDR3 length equals 16 residues. Between the trimmed V and J ends, which lost 3 bases and 0 bases, there was a span of 13 bases. Germline values: CDR1 SGHAT, CDR2 FQNNGV. The CDR3 bases are TGTGCCAGCAGCTTTTCCAGGTACTCTAGCACAGATACGCAGTATTTT. Its translation is CASSFSRYSSTDTQYF.

This sequence joins TRBV15 and TRBJ1-3; the match to TRBD1 covers 7 bases. Germline lookup yields CDR1 LNHNV and CDR2 YYDKDF (reference sequence). The trim removed 7 bases at V and 3 bases at J, leaving 9 bases unmatched. This CDR3 is 15 amino acids long. CDR3 in DNA: TGTGCCACCAAGCTGGACAGGAGCGGTGGAAACACCATATATTTT. Translation: CATKLDRSGGNTIYF.

The CDR3 DNA follows: TGTGCCAGCAGATACAGGGGGCCGAGCGAGCAGTACTTC. It codes for CASRYRGPSEQYF. The chain couples TRBV6-5 to TRBJ2-7; 9 bases match TRBD1. This CDR3 region has 13 residues. Germline lookup yields CDR1 MNHEY and CDR2 SVGAGI. With V trimmed by 6 bases and J by 6 bases, 6 bases remained unmatched.

The CDR3 reads CASTPRGSRVSEYGYTF. The CDR3 coding sequence is TGTGCCAGCACTCCCCGGGGTAGTAGGGTATCAGAATATGGCTACACCTTC. The chain combines TRBV2 with TRBJ1-2; D is ambiguous. The CDR3 is made up of 17 amino acids. The V gene lost 7 bases and the J gene lost 5 bases, with 26 bases spanning the gap. Germline CDR1 is SNHLY and CDR2 is FYNNEI.

J is TRBJ2-5 and V is TRBV5-4; 10 nucleotides align to TRBD2. The germline V gene encodes CDR1 SGHNT and CDR2 YYREEE (reference sequence). The V and J ends lost 2 bases and 5 bases, in that order; junction bases with no gene match: 6. The CDR3 is made up of 15 amino acids. In DNA form, the CDR3 reads TGTGCCAGCAGCTTAAAGACTAGCGGGTGGGAGACCCAGTACTTC. This translates into CASSLKTSGWETQYF.

The chain combines TRBV11-2 with TRBJ2-7; TRBD1 aligns across 7 bases. V shed 6 bases, J shed 3 bases, and the junction held 5 bases outside the gene matches. The CDR3 spans 13 residues. Germline assignment: CDR1 SGHAT and CDR2 FQNNGV. The CDR3 here is CASRNDRDYEQYF. The CDR3 coding sequence is TGTGCCAGCAGAAATGACAGGGACTACGAGCAGTACTTC.

The chain has TRBV13 and TRBJ2-1; D is ambiguous. The CDR3 consists of 11 residues. CDR1 and CDR2 from the germline V gene are PRHDT and FYEKMQ (reference sequence). V lost 0 bases to trimming and J lost 10 bases, with 4 bases between them. In DNA form, the CDR3 reads TGTGCCAGCAGCTTAGGGCGGGAGCAGTTCTTC. It is translated as CASSLGREQFF. The whole variable domain, remainder taken from reference TRBV13 and TRBJ2-1, is AAGVIQSPRHLIKEKRETATLKCYPIPRHDTVYWYQQGPGQDPQFLISFYEKMQSDKGSIPDRFSAQQFSDYHSELNMSSLELGDSALYFCASSLGREQFFGPGTRLTVL.